The rows below give T cell receptor beta chains drawn from one sample of a study of T cell changes during pregnancy in multiple sclerosis. Using immunoSEQ multiplex PCR, the repertoire was profiled, and TCRdb retains in-frame clones only, with some absent. The data show approximately 36,000 clones, 88% seen once. The sequences come from CD8+ T cells from peripheral blood mononuclear cells, collected in the third trimester of pregnancy. These receptors were collected from a female donor with multiple sclerosis, enrolled in a pregnancy study. CDR3s include the opening cysteine and the closing phenylalanine or tryptophan. Fields, in order: D gene, clone size, V gene, J gene, CDR3 protein, CDR3 DNA. The D gene is left open where the match is weak. Clone size appears in some rows only: once, few, many, or a class for an expanded clone.

-	once	TRBV30	TRBJ1-2	CASTSEHPAPYGYTF	TGTGCCTCTACCTCGGAGCACCCAGCACCCTATGGCTACACCTTC
TRBD2	-	TRBV7-6	TRBJ2-2	CASSLDARGGLAGELFF	TGTGCCAGCAGCTTAGACGCCCGGGGGGGCCTCGCCGGGGAGCTGTTTTTT
-	-	TRBV27	TRBJ1-1	CASIRAGLGTEAFF	TGTGCCAGCATCCGCGCGGGTTTGGGCACTGAAGCTTTCTTT
-	-	TRBV28	TRBJ2-7	CASSLGTPSYEQYF	TGTGCCAGCAGTTTAGGGACACCCTCCTACGAGCAGTACTTC
TRBD1	-	TRBV5-6	TRBJ2-2	CASSFGTGVTGELFF	TGTGCCAGCAGCTTCGGGACAGGGGTAACCGGGGAGCTGTTTTTT
TRBD1	-	TRBV7-9	TRBJ1-2	CASSPGWQGVNYGYTF	TGTGCCAGCAGCCCCGGCTGGCAGGGGGTCAACTATGGCTACACCTTC
-	-	TRBV13	TRBJ2-5	CASSLEMTGTQYF	TGTGCCAGCAGCTTAGAAATGACGGGGACCCAGTACTTC
TRBD1	-	TRBV27	TRBJ2-5	CASSLLHSDRGGETQYF	TGTGCCAGCAGTTTACTCCACTCTGACAGGGGAGGAGAGACCCAGTACTTC
-	-	TRBV11-3	TRBJ2-5	CASSSRTEETQYF	TGTGCCAGCAGCTCGCGGACTGAAGAGACCCAGTACTTC
-	-	TRBV4-1	TRBJ1-3	CASSLHRASGNTIYF	TGCGCCAGCAGCCTGCACAGGGCGTCTGGAAACACCATATATTTT
-	-	TRBV27	TRBJ2-1	CASIGGGSYNEQFF	TGTGCCAGCATAGGGGGAGGGTCCTACAATGAGCAGTTCTTC
-	-	TRBV27	TRBJ2-7	CASSSDPSYEQYF	TGTGCCAGCTCGAGTGATCCCTCCTACGAGCAGTACTTC
-	-	TRBV25-1	TRBJ1-2	CASSEWGPGLRANYGYTF	TGTGCCAGCAGTGAGTGGGGTCCGGGACTCAGAGCTAACTATGGCTACACCTTC
-	-	TRBV7-3	TRBJ2-7	CATSLGAGPSYEQYF	TGTGCCACCTCATTAGGGGCAGGGCCCTCCTACGAGCAGTACTTC
-	-	TRBV13	TRBJ1-1	CASSSSGGAFF	TGTGCCAGCAGCTCCTCGGGGGGAGCTTTCTTT
-	-	TRBV4-1	TRBJ1-2	CASSQDPTGRYGYTF	TGCGCCAGCAGCCAAGATCCCACAGGGCGCTATGGCTACACCTTC
-	-	TRBV11-2	TRBJ1-1	CASSQPALTDEAFF	TGTGCCAGCAGCCAACCGGCACTCACAGATGAAGCTTTCTTT
-	-	TRBV7-9	TRBJ2-2	CASTLVGRENTGELFF	TGTGCCAGCACCTTAGTGGGCAGGGAGAACACCGGGGAGCTGTTTTTT
TRBD1	-	TRBV11-2	TRBJ2-7	CASSFWGRDRDYEQYF	TGTGCCAGCAGCTTTTGGGGAAGGGACAGGGACTACGAGCAGTACTTC
TRBD1	-	TRBV5-5	TRBJ2-5	CASSVMITGGETQYF	TGTGCCAGCAGCGTGATGATAACAGGGGGAGAGACCCAGTACTTC
-	-	TRBV9	TRBJ2-1	CASSDVARTNEQFF	TGTGCCAGCAGCGACGTAGCCCGGACAAATGAGCAGTTCTTC
TRBD2	-	TRBV5-4	TRBJ2-2	CASSPALGGGHTGELFF	TGTGCCAGCAGCCCCGCCCTAGGCGGGGGGCATACCGGGGAGCTGTTTTTT
-	-	TRBV5-1	TRBJ2-6	CASSFGGNKVVNGANVLTF	TGCGCCAGCAGCTTTGGGGGGAATAAGGTGGTTAATGGGGCCAACGTCCTGACTTTC
-	-	TRBV21-1	TRBJ2-1	CASKTAGLAGYNEQFF	TGTGCCAGCAAGACGGCGGGACTAGCGGGTTACAATGAGCAGTTCTTC
-	-	TRBV7-8	TRBJ1-1	CASSSTGNTEAFF	TGTGCCAGCAGCTCGACAGGGAACACTGAAGCTTTCTTT
-	-	TRBV28	TRBJ2-1	CASSFRADYNEQFF	TGTGCCAGCAGTTTTCGAGCGGATTACAATGAGCAGTTCTTC
-	-	TRBV15	TRBJ1-2	CATSRDASGRYGYIF	TGTGCCACCAGCAGAGATGCGTCAGGGCGCTATGGCTACATCTTC
TRBD1	-	TRBV5-6	TRBJ1-2	CASSPTLTGNYGYTF	TGTGCCAGCAGCCCCACCTTGACAGGGAACTATGGCTACACCTTC
-	once	TRBV19	TRBJ2-2	CASSIYGFLNTGELFF	TGTGCCAGTAGTATTTATGGCTTTTTGAACACCGGGGAGCTGTTTTTT
TRBD1	-	TRBV4-1	TRBJ1-2	CASSQEALGQGVPLYGYTF	TGCGCCAGCAGCCAAGAGGCCCTGGGACAGGGGGTTCCTCTCTATGGCTACACCTTC
TRBD1	-	TRBV30	TRBJ1-1	CAWRGQGWTEAFF	TGTGCCTGGCGGGGACAGGGGTGGACTGAAGCTTTCTTT
-	-	TRBV21-1	TRBJ1-5	CASSKVGTVDEPQHF	TGTGCCAGCAGCAAAGTGGGGACAGTTGATGAGCCCCAGCATTTT
-	once	TRBV2	TRBJ1-1	CASTRTAIRTEAFF	TGTGCCAGCACCCGGACTGCTATCAGGACTGAAGCTTTCTTT
TRBD1	-	TRBV19	TRBJ1-4	CASRGDGTGIGKLFF	TGTGCCAGTAGGGGGGACGGGACAGGGATTGGAAAACTGTTTTTT
TRBD2	-	TRBV15	TRBJ2-1	CATSNVAGAYNEQFF	TGTGCCACCAGCAACGTAGCGGGGGCCTACAATGAGCAGTTCTTC
-	-	TRBV7-8	TRBJ1-3	CASDGGGNTIYF	TGTGCCAGTGACGGGGGAGGAAACACCATATATTTT
-	-	TRBV10-2	TRBJ2-7	CASSVNNYEQYF	TGCGCCAGCAGTGTGAACAACTACGAGCAGTACTTC
TRBD2	-	TRBV7-3	TRBJ2-3	CASSPRLAGVLGSTDTQYF	TGTGCCAGCAGCCCTAGACTAGCGGGGGTTTTGGGGTCGACAGATACGCAGTATTTT
-	-	TRBV11-2	TRBJ2-1	CASRSGGVAFF	TGTGCCAGCCGCTCCGGGGGTGTTGCGTTCTTC
-	-	TRBV9	TRBJ2-1	CASMGGRNNEQFF	TGTGCCAGCATGGGGGGTAGAAACAATGAGCAGTTCTTC
-	-	TRBV30	TRBJ1-2	CAWSTERMGYTF	TGTGCCTGGAGCACAGAGAGAATGGGCTACACCTTC